Below, 26 T cell receptor beta chains from the same sample are listed, as sequenced in a study of identical twins. TCRdb reprocessed the 5' RACE reads with MiXCR, giving one entry per CDR3 protein. The data hold 1.5 million to 2 million distinct CDR3 sequences, with about 31% observed a single time. Sequencing used cord blood. Receptors were obtained from a newborn girl in good health.

This clonotype was seen a few times. J is TRBJ1-4 and V is TRBV5-1, with no clear D. This CDR3 region has 15 residues. The V and J ends lost 4 bases and 2 bases respectively, with 12 bases between them. CDR1 SGHRS and CDR2 YFSETQ come from the germline V gene. CDR3 nucleotide sequence: TGCGCCAGCAGCCCTCGGCTAGGCACTAATGAAAAACTGTTTTTT. This codes for CASSPRLGTNEKLFF.

The CDR3 DNA is TGTGCCAGCAGTTCGCATATGGGAACCGGGACACGCCGCTCCTACGAGCAGTACTTC. This gives the protein CASSSHMGTGTRRSYEQYF. The chain combines TRBV28 with TRBJ2-7, with D tentatively TRBD1 (6 bases). Germline V gives CDR1 MDHEN, CDR2 SYDVKM. The germline V and J ends were trimmed by 4 bases and 0 bases, with 25 bases remaining between them. This CDR3 is 19 amino acids long.

This clonotype was counted at least ten times. This chain joins TRBV20-1 and TRBJ2-6, with TRBD2 identical over 9 bases. The CDR3 spans 21 residues. V was clipped by 1 base and J by 0 bases; unmatched bases: 16. Per germline, CDR1 DFQATT and CDR2 SNEGSKA (reference sequence). CDR3 amino acids: CSARVTGWGSGRGSGANVLTF. In nucleotides, the CDR3 is TGCAGTGCTAGAGTTACAGGGTGGGGTAGCGGGAGAGGCTCTGGGGCCAACGTCCTGACTTTC.

Only a few counts were recorded for this clonotype. The chain employs TRBV27 and TRBJ1-6; D uncertain. Germline CDR1 is MNHEY and CDR2 is SMNVEV (reference sequence). V lost 8 bases to trimming and J lost 14 bases, with 13 bases between them. CDR3 length: 11 residues. As DNA, the CDR3 is TGTGCCAGCCCCCCGGGTTTAACCCTCCACTTT. Its translation is CASPPGLTLHF.

The chain carries TRBV9 and TRBJ2-1; no reliable D call. V was pared by 2 bases and J by 13 bases, with 19 bases between. The germline CDR1 and CDR2 sequences are SGDLS and YYNGEE. CDR3 length equals 14 residues. CDR3: CASSVSPQSETQFF. CDR3 nucleotides: TGTGCCAGCAGCGTCTCTCCCCAATCAGAGACCCAGTTCTTC.

The J gene is TRBJ2-7, the V gene TRBV19; the match to TRBD2 covers 9 bases. V lost 6 bases, J lost 3 bases, and 3 bases stayed unmatched. This CDR3 is built from 13 residues. Germline CDR1 is LNHDA and CDR2 is SQIVND (reference sequence). CDR3 nucleotide sequence: TGTGCCAGTAGCGCTAGCGGGGACTACGAGCAGTACTTC. Translating gives CASSASGDYEQYF.

The rearrangement joins TRBV12-3 or TRBV12-4 to TRBJ2-1; weak D call: TRBD2 (5 bases). The CDR3 contains 15 residues. V was pared by 6 bases and J by 4 bases, with 16 bases between. The CDR3 here is CASRGRRTGYNEQFF. Written as DNA, the CDR3 is TGTGCCAGCAGGGGGAGACGGACCGGATACAATGAGCAGTTCTTC.

The chain employs TRBV7-2 and TRBJ1-6; TRBD1 aligns across 10 bases. Germline V lookup: CDR1 SGHTA, CDR2 FQGNSA. V shed 5 bases, J shed 8 bases, and the junction held 9 bases outside the gene matches. The CDR3 is 16 residues long. For the CDR3, the DNA is TGTGCCAGCAGCGCCCGCTCGGGACAGGGGTATTCACCCCTCCACTTT. Translated, it gives CASSARSGQGYSPLHF.

The chain is built from TRBV6-5 and TRBJ2-5; 7 nucleotides align to TRBD2. V shed 7 bases and J 11 bases; nucleotides not matched to a gene: 16. Per germline, CDR1 MNHEY and CDR2 SVGAGI. The CDR3 has 14 residues. CDR3 in DNA: TGTGCCAGCAAGGGAGGCGGGAGAGGTCATGAGCAGTACTTC. Protein: CASKGGGRGHEQYF.

The chain employs TRBV5-6 and TRBJ2-3, with TRBD2 matching 7 bases. This CDR3 has 16 residues. The V gene end was trimmed by 0 bases and the J gene end by 1 base; junction bases not matched to a gene: 5. The germline gives CDR1 SGHDT, CDR2 YYEEEE. Here the CDR3 DNA reads TGTGCCAGCAGCTTGGCGCGGGGGTTAGGCACAGATACGCAGTATTTT. It encodes CASSLARGLGTDTQYF.

The chain combines TRBV5-1 with TRBJ2-1; TRBD2 matches 7 bases. This CDR3 spans 15 amino acids. Germline values: CDR1 SGHRS, CDR2 YFSETQ. Trimming took 0 bases from V and 6 from J; bases not matched to a gene: 6. The CDR3 DNA sequence: TGCGCCAGCAGCTTGGGTGGCAGGGAGGGCAATGAGCAGTTCTTC. It codes for CASSLGGREGNEQFF.

This clonotype was observed at least ten times. CDR3 nucleotide sequence: TGCAGCGTTGAAGTCGGGCAGGGGTTGTACGAGCAGTACTTC. The encoded protein is CSVEVGQGLYEQYF. The chain couples TRBV29-1 to TRBJ2-7, with D perhaps matching TRBD1 (6 bases). V was trimmed by 1 base and J by 4 bases, leaving 14 bases between them. The CDR3 is 14 amino acids. Germline lookup yields CDR1 SQVTM and CDR2 ANQGSEA.

This clonotype was seen a few times. The rearrangement joins TRBV28 to TRBJ2-7; D is unclear. The CDR3 runs to 14 residues. V dropped 6 bases and J dropped 2 bases, with 14 bases sitting between them. Germline V CDR1 and CDR2: MDHEN, SYDVKM. In nucleotides, the CDR3 is TGTGCCAGCAGCCCGCTTCGGGCGACCTACGAGCAGTACTTC. It codes for CASSPLRATYEQYF.

The gene calls are TRBV28 and TRBJ1-4; D remains ambiguous. V was clipped by 0 bases and J by 0 bases, with 5 bases between them. The CDR3 covers 15 residues. Germline V gene data show CDR1 as MDHEN and CDR2 as SYDVKM. The CDR3 reads CASSLWEATNEKLFF. In DNA, the CDR3 is TGTGCCAGCAGTTTATGGGAGGCAACTAATGAAAAACTGTTTTTT. The full variable domain, completed using reference TRBV28 and TRBJ1-4, is DVKVTQSSRYLVKRTGEKVFLECVQDMDHENMFWYRQDPGLGLRLIYFSYDVKMKEKGDIPEGYSVSREKKERFSLILESASTNQTSMYLCASSLWEATNEKLFFGSGTQLSVL.

The V call is TRBV4-1, the J call TRBJ2-1; TRBD2 matches at 15 bases. Germline trimming cut 4 bases from V and 14 bases from J; bases unmatched to any gene: 12. The germline V gene has CDR1 MGHRA and CDR2 YSYEKL. The CDR3 spans 16 residues. The CDR3 loop is CASSPGLAGGVGWKFF. DNA for the CDR3: TGCGCCAGCAGCCCGGGACTAGCGGGAGGTGTAGGGTGGAAGTTCTTC.

The sample holds a few counts of this clonotype. The genes are TRBV24-1 and TRBJ2-3; a possible D gene is TRBD2 (6 bases). V dropped 9 bases and J dropped 0 bases, with 12 bases sitting between them. The CDR3 is made up of 14 amino acids. Germline V gives CDR1 KGHDR, CDR2 SFDVKD. CDR3: CATDGGSSTDTQYF. The CDR3 DNA follows: TGTGCCACCGATGGGGGGAGTAGCACAGATACGCAGTATTTT.

The chain couples TRBV28 to TRBJ1-5, with D possibly being TRBD1 (6 bases). This CDR3 is built from 16 residues. V lost 2 bases and J 5 bases, leaving 16 bases between the germline ends. Per the germline V gene, CDR1 is MDHEN and CDR2 is SYDVKM. This CDR3 reads CASSLKLQGYDQPQHF. DNA for the CDR3: TGTGCCAGCAGTTTAAAACTACAGGGATACGATCAGCCCCAGCATTTT.

V and J are TRBV28 and TRBJ2-7; TRBD2 is a possible D gene (6 bases). V was shortened by 10 bases and J by 4 bases, with 20 bases between the two germline ends. This CDR3 spans 14 amino acids. CDR1 is MDHEN and CDR2 is SYDVKM in the germline V gene. CDR3 in DNA: TGTGCCACCAGCAGAGATCAGACTAGTTACGAGCAGTACTTC. Protein: CATSRDQTSYEQYF. The full variable domain, with the rest looked up from reference TRBV28 and TRBJ2-7, is DVKVTQSSRYLVKRTGEKVFLECVQDMDHENMFWYRQDPGLGLRLIYFSYDVKMKEKGDIPEGYSVSREKKERFSLILESASTNQTSMYLCATSRDQTSYEQYFGPGTRLTVT.

The chain joins TRBV6-6 to TRBJ2-4; 8 positions agree with TRBD1. Germline CDR1 is MNHNY and CDR2 is SVGAGI (reference sequence). The CDR3 has 17 amino acids. The J segment lost 4 bases and the V segment lost 5 bases, leaving 13 bases of the junction unmatched. The CDR3 here is CASSPTGATGRKNIQYF. The CDR3 region has the DNA TGTGCCAGCAGTCCGACAGGGGCGACAGGGCGAAAAAACATTCAGTACTTC.

This clonotype was seen only a few times. The chain links TRBV20-1 to TRBJ1-2; D not resolved. Germline V gene lookup returns CDR1 DFQATT and CDR2 SNEGSKA (reference sequence). The length of the CDR3 is 13 residues. V lost 0 bases, J lost 3 bases, and 8 bases lay in between. CDR3 sequence (DNA): TGCAGTGCTAGAGATACAGTAGACTATGGCTACACCTTC. As protein: CSARDTVDYGYTF.

This sequence joins TRBV5-4 and TRBJ2-1; D remains ambiguous. The end of the DNA is better explained by TRBJ2-7, so the J call may be wrong. This CDR3 comprises 15 residues. CDR1 is SGHNT, CDR2 YYREEE, per germline (reference sequence). CDR3 DNA: TGTGCCAGCAGCCCCGGCTCGAGCTCCTACAATGAGCAGTACTTC. Translation gives CASSPGSSSYNEQYF.

There are many counts of this clonotype. The chain recombines TRBV12-3 or TRBV12-4 with TRBJ2-3, with 10 bases identical to TRBD2. The CDR3 is made up of 18 amino acids. J lost 6 bases, V lost 2 bases, and 14 bases had no gene match. CDR3 sequence (DNA): TGTGCCAGCAGTTTAAGGCTGACGGCTAGCGGGGGCGGCGATACGCAGTATTTT. Residues: CASSLRLTASGGGDTQYF.

V is TRBV7-9 and J is TRBJ2-5; possibly TRBD2 for D (5 bases). The CDR3 has 16 residues. V was shortened by 1 base and J by 5 bases, with 17 bases between the two germline ends. Germline V gene sequence: CDR1 SEHNR, CDR2 FQNEAQ (reference sequence). The CDR3 reads CASSLGLAGDEETQYF. In DNA form, the CDR3 reads TGTGCCAGCAGCTTAGGGCTAGCTGGTGATGAGGAGACCCAGTACTTC.

The chain links TRBV7-6 to TRBJ1-4; weak D call: TRBD1 (5 bases). CDR1 and CDR2 (germline): SGHVS, FNYEAQ. The CDR3 sequence is 14 residues long. V lost 1 base and J lost 7, with 10 bases in between. The CDR3 protein is CASSLGVGREKLFF. Here the CDR3 DNA reads TGTGCCAGCAGCTTAGGCGTGGGGCGTGAAAAACTGTTTTTT.

This clonotype was recorded a few times. The chain carries TRBV20-1 and TRBJ2-1; D may be TRBD1 or TRBD2 (5 bases each). V shed 1 base and J shed 6 bases, with 10 bases lying between them. From germline, CDR1 is DFQATT and CDR2 SNEGSKA (reference sequence). The CDR3 covers 13 residues. CDR3 loop: CSARATRGNEQFF. The CDR3 nucleotides are TGCAGTGCTAGAGCAACTAGGGGCAATGAGCAGTTCTTC.

V and J are TRBV6-6 and TRBJ2-5, with D perhaps TRBD2 (6 bases). The DNA matches TRBJ2-7 better at its end, which makes the J call doubtful. CDR1 and CDR2 from the germline V gene are MNHNY and SVGAGI (reference sequence). The CDR3 length is 14 residues. CDR3 amino acids: CASSYSAGRSEQYF. The CDR3 bases are TGTGCCAGCAGTTACTCGGCAGGGAGGTCCGAGCAGTACTTC.